A single sample gave rise to the 30 T cell receptor beta chains below, sequenced in a study of blood T cell repertoires in COVID-19. The data were produced by immunoSEQ multiplex PCR, yet TCRdb's version contains in-frame clones alone and is incomplete. This sample yields roughly 170,000 clones, of which under 90% are seen a single time; around 12% belongs to the top ten. The sequenced sample was PBMCs or T cells enriched from blood (not recorded which). The receptors were sampled from a man aged 45 to 65 who had recovered from COVID-19.

The count of this clone is one. The chain recombines TRBV7-8 with TRBJ1-1; D call uncertain. V was shortened by 4 bases and J by 5 bases, with 11 bases between the two germline ends. Germline V gene data show CDR1 as SGHVS and CDR2 as FQNEAQ. The CDR3 length is 13 residues. CDR3 DNA: TGTGCCAGCAGCTACGAGAGGAATACTGAAGCTTTCTTT. It specifies CASSYERNTEAFF.

The chain couples TRBV7-2 to TRBJ1-5; 12 nucleotides match TRBD1. The CDR3 runs 15 residues. Germline-derived CDR1 and CDR2 are SGHTA and FQGNSA. V dropped 3 bases and J dropped 6; count of bases not matched to a gene: 3. The CDR3 spells CASSLGQGAGQPQHF. Here the CDR3 DNA reads TGTGCCAGCAGCTTGGGACAGGGGGCGGGTCAGCCCCAGCATTTT.

The rearrangement joins TRBV7-8 to TRBJ2-2; D is unresolved. Germline V gene lookup returns CDR1 SGHVS and CDR2 FQNEAQ. Trimming removed 7 bases from V and 6 bases from J, with 12 bases in between. The CDR3 extends over 13 amino acids. The CDR3 sequence: CASTPEVPGELFF. The CDR3 nucleotides read TGTGCCAGCACCCCAGAGGTTCCCGGGGAGCTGTTTTTT.

This clone was observed a few times. The chain joins TRBV5-1 to TRBJ1-5, with TRBD1 matching 7 bases. The CDR3 sequence is 14 residues long. Germline CDR1 is SGHRS and CDR2 is YFSETQ. The ends lost 1 base at V and 6 bases at J; junction bases unmatched: 4. In nucleotides, the CDR3 is TGCGCCAGCAGCTTGCGGCAGGGGGGTCAGCCCCAGCATTTT. Protein product: CASSLRQGGQPQHF.

The chain joins TRBV28 to TRBJ2-7, with D maybe TRBD2 (5 bases). Trimming took 7 bases from V and 7 from J, leaving 23 bases between them. CDR1 and CDR2 from the germline V gene are MDHEN and SYDVKM. This CDR3 region has 15 residues. CDR3 sequence: CASTPPPGTRGEQYF. As DNA, the CDR3 is TGTGCCAGCACGCCCCCACCGGGAACCCGCGGGGAGCAGTACTTC.

The V call is TRBV25-1, the J call TRBJ2-1; D remains unclear. Germline V CDR1 and CDR2: MGHDK, SYGVNS. The CDR3 has 13 residues. V lost 4 bases and J 5 bases, leaving 9 bases between the germline ends. The CDR3 is CASSGPGDNEQFF. For the CDR3, the DNA is TGTGCCAGCAGTGGGCCCGGAGACAATGAGCAGTTCTTC.

This chain connects TRBV18 to TRBJ1-1; 10 nucleotides line up with TRBD1. V gave up 6 bases and J gave up 4 bases; unmatched junction bases: 11. The CDR3 contains 16 residues. Germline values: CDR1 KGHSH, CDR2 LQKENI. The CDR3 DNA sequence: TGTGCCAGCTCTCCCGACAGGGGGCTAAGGTTCACTGAAGCTTTCTTT. Residues: CASSPDRGLRFTEAFF. Supplemented by reference TRBV18 and TRBJ1-1, the full variable domain reads NAGVMQNPRHLVRRRGQEARLRCSPMKGHSHVYWYRQLPEEGLKFMVYLQKENIIDESGMPKERFSAEFPKEGPSILRIQQVVRGDSAAYFCASSPDRGLRFTEAFFGQGTRLTVV.

This clone was detected only once. This chain connects TRBV5-1 to TRBJ2-4, with 7 bases that match TRBD1. The CDR3 covers 14 residues. Germline V CDR1 and CDR2: SGHRS, YFSETQ. Losses at the gene ends were 0 bases for V and 5 bases for J; bases not matched to a gene: 2. CDR3 sequence (DNA): TGCGCCAGCAGCTTGGGGACAGGCGAAAACATTCAGTACTTC. This translates into CASSLGTGENIQYF.

A single count supports this clone. The chain is built from TRBV21-1 and TRBJ1-1; TRBD1, the table's D call, was not compared with the DNA. TRBV21-1 is an annotated pseudogene. This CDR3 has 15 residues. The CDR3 spells CASSTGQGGETEAFF. In nucleotides, the CDR3 is TGTGCCAGCAGCACAGGACAGGGAGGCGAGACTGAAGCTTTCTTT.

This rearrangement joins TRBV5-1 to TRBJ1-1, with D perhaps TRBD1 (5 bases). The CDR3 has 11 residues. Trimming left V 2 bases short and J 8 bases short, with 7 bases between. Germline V lookup: CDR1 SGHRS, CDR2 YFSETQ. The CDR3 coding sequence is TGCGCCAGCAGCTTAGGGGTGGAAGCTTTCTTT. Encoded protein: CASSLGVEAFF.

The chain links TRBV4-3 to TRBJ1-5; the D gene is possibly TRBD1 (5 bases). This CDR3 contains 17 residues. The germline V gene has CDR1 LGHNA and CDR2 YSLEER. Trimming took off 0 bases at V and 3 bases at J, with 15 bases between the two ends. The CDR3 DNA reads TGCGCCAGCAGCCAAGACTCTGTCCGGGGGAACAATCAGCCCCAGCATTTT. Translation: CASSQDSVRGNNQPQHF.

The V and J genes are TRBV24-1 and TRBJ2-6; 7 bases align to TRBD2. This CDR3 is 14 amino acids long. Germline-derived CDR1 and CDR2 are KGHDR and SFDVKD. V lost 4 bases to trimming and J lost 10 bases; unmatched junction nucleotides: 6. DNA of the CDR3: TGTGCCACCAGTGACCCCGGGACTACGAACGTCCTGACTTTC. It yields the protein CATSDPGTTNVLTF.

This chain connects TRBV6-1 to TRBJ1-2; the D gene is possibly TRBD1 (6 bases). The V gene lost 3 bases and the J gene lost 7 bases, with 21 bases spanning the gap. CDR1 is MNHNS and CDR2 is SASEGT in the germline V gene. The CDR3 loop spans 16 amino acids. In DNA form, the CDR3 reads TGTGCCAGCAGTGATTCTGTCCCACAGGGTGTTGGTGGCTACACCTTC. It translates to CASSDSVPQGVGGYTF.

The chain employs TRBV6-2 or TRBV6-3 and TRBJ2-5; D perhaps matches TRBD1 (6 bases). V was cut by 2 bases and J by 2 bases, with 12 bases left in between. The CDR3 runs 15 residues. The germline gives CDR1 MNHEY, CDR2 SVGEGT. The CDR3: CASSYLRTAQETQYF. In nucleotides, the CDR3 is TGTGCCAGCAGTTACCTCAGGACAGCGCAAGAGACCCAGTACTTC.

The genes are TRBV30 and TRBJ1-1; D ambiguous. This CDR3 has 14 amino acids. The germline CDR1 and CDR2 sequences are GTSNPN and SVGIG (reference sequence). V lost 4 bases, J lost 3 bases, and 15 bases lay in between. The CDR3 DNA reads as TGTGCCTGGACCCCCGGGGTGGGCGACACTGAAGCTTTCTTT. Residues: CAWTPGVGDTEAFF.

This rearrangement joins TRBV27 to TRBJ1-2; D might be TRBD1 (6 bases). The CDR3 is 15 amino acids. V lost 5 bases, J lost 4 bases, and 17 bases lay in between. Germline-derived CDR1 and CDR2 are MNHEY and SMNVEV (reference sequence). The CDR3, as DNA: TGTGCCAGCAGTCTTTCCACACAGGGAGTCTATGGCTACACCTTC. Encoded protein: CASSLSTQGVYGYTF.

The chain links TRBV7-9 to TRBJ2-5, with 9 bases aligning to TRBD2. This CDR3 spans 13 amino acids. V lost 3 bases, J lost 4 bases, and 0 bases stayed unmatched. Germline CDR1 and CDR2: SEHNR and FQNEAQ (reference sequence). This chain's CDR3 is CASSFSGGETQYF. The CDR3 DNA is TGTGCCAGCAGCTTTAGCGGGGGAGAGACCCAGTACTTC.

This clone was seen once. This chain uses TRBV4-3 with TRBJ1-1; a weak D match, TRBD1 (5 bases). Trimming removed 4 bases from V and 6 bases from J, with 15 bases in between. CDR3 length equals 14 residues. Germline V gene data show CDR1 as LGHNA and CDR2 as YSLEER. The CDR3 DNA follows: TGCGCCAGCAGCCGGGTCCTCCGGGGGGCTGAAGCTTTCTTT. Translated, it gives CASSRVLRGAEAFF.

In DNA, the CDR3 is TGTGCCAGCAGTTACGTTCGCGGGGGCGTCCAAGAGACCCAGTACTTC. Translation gives CASSYVRGGVQETQYF. V gene TRBV6-2 or TRBV6-3 combines with J gene TRBJ2-5; perhaps TRBD2 as D (7 bases). There are 16 residues in the CDR3. Trimming removed 2 bases from V and 1 base from J, with 14 bases in between. Germline V gives CDR1 MNHEY, CDR2 SVGEGT.

This sequence joins TRBV5-1 and TRBJ1-4; 9 nucleotides line up with TRBD1. V shed 4 bases and J 8 bases; nucleotides not matched to a gene: 9. CDR1 is SGHRS and CDR2 is YFSETQ in the germline V gene. The CDR3 sequence is 15 residues long. The CDR3 nucleotides are TGCGCCAGCAGCACGTCCGGGACAGGGCAAGAAAAACTGTTTTTT. Protein sequence: CASSTSGTGQEKLFF. Full variable domain (outside the CDR3, taken from reference TRBV5-1 and TRBJ1-4): KAGVTQTPRYLIKTRGQQVTLSCSPISGHRSVSWYQQTPGQGLQFLFEYFSETQRNKGNFPGRFSGRQFSNSRSEMNVSTLELGDSALYLCASSTSGTGQEKLFFGSGTQLSVL.

In its sample, this clone was seen a few times. This rearrangement joins TRBV27 to TRBJ2-1; TRBD2 agrees at 11 bases. V lost 7 bases to trimming and J lost 4 bases; unmatched junction nucleotides: 6. CDR3 size: 15 residues. Germline loops: CDR1 MNHEY, CDR2 SMNVEV (reference sequence). This CDR3 is CASNRLAGYYNEQFF. The CDR3 nucleotides read TGTGCCAGCAACCGACTAGCGGGGTATTACAATGAGCAGTTCTTC.

The genes are TRBV6-4 and TRBJ2-1; TRBD1 is a possible D gene (6 bases). Trimming removed 2 bases from V and 7 bases from J, with 12 bases in between. The CDR3 has 14 amino acids. CDR1 is MRHNA and CDR2 is SNTAGT in the germline V gene. The CDR3 loop reads CASSDGNRVNEQFF. In nucleotides, the CDR3 is TGTGCCAGCAGTGACGGAAACAGGGTAAATGAGCAGTTCTTC.

The sample holds one count of this clone. V usage is TRBV6-5 and J usage is TRBJ1-5; 12 bases line up with TRBD1. Germline CDR1 reads MNHEY; CDR2 reads SVGAGI. This CDR3 spans 15 amino acids. V shed 8 bases and J 3 bases; nucleotides not matched to a gene: 5. CDR3 protein: CASGGDRGHNQPQHF. The DNA for the CDR3 is TGTGCCAGCGGGGGGGACAGGGGGCACAATCAGCCCCAGCATTTT.

V and J are TRBV5-1 and TRBJ1-4; D is perhaps TRBD1 (5 bases). Germline V gene data show CDR1 as SGHRS and CDR2 as YFSETQ. Trimming took 5 bases from V and 2 from J, leaving 7 bases between them. The CDR3 extends over 13 amino acids. CDR3 sequence reads: CASRRGTNEKLFF. For the CDR3, the DNA is TGCGCCAGCAGAAGGGGTACTAATGAAAAACTGTTTTTT.

The table lists this clone with a count of one. The J gene is TRBJ1-1, the V gene TRBV5-1; 8 positions match TRBD1. This CDR3 is 16 amino acids long. V lost 3 bases and J lost 1; bases outside the gene matches: 8. From germline, CDR1 is SGHRS and CDR2 YFSETQ. The CDR3 nucleotides are TGCGCCAGCAGCTGGGAACAGGGGGGGACGAACACTGAAGCTTTCTTT. Amino acid sequence: CASSWEQGGTNTEAFF.

The chain employs TRBV7-2 and TRBJ1-6, with 7 nucleotides matching TRBD1. The CDR3 has 14 amino acids. V dropped 5 bases and J dropped 6; count of bases not matched to a gene: 4. CDR1 and CDR2 from the germline V gene are SGHTA and FQGNSA. The CDR3 loop reads CASSLGGANSPLHF. As DNA, the CDR3 is TGTGCCAGCAGCCTAGGGGGCGCTAATTCACCCCTCCACTTT.

This chain links TRBV15 with TRBJ2-7; 7 bases map to TRBD2. Germline CDR1 LNHNV, CDR2 YYDKDF (reference sequence). The length of the CDR3 is 16 residues. The junction had 6 bases not matched to a gene; V was cut back by 1 base and J by 0 bases. The DNA for the CDR3 is TGTGCCACCAGCAGAGGGGGGGGGATCCACTCCTACGAGCAGTACTTC. Translation gives CATSRGGGIHSYEQYF.

The J gene is TRBJ1-2, the V gene TRBV11-2; D perhaps matches TRBD1 (6 bases). Between the trimmed V and J ends, which lost 3 bases and 4 bases, there was a span of 12 bases. Germline CDR1 reads SGHAT; CDR2 reads FQNNGV. CDR3 length equals 14 residues. As DNA, the CDR3 is TGTGCCAGCAGCTTCGGGGGGGCAGGCTATGGCTACACCTTC. It is translated as CASSFGGAGYGYTF.

Ten or more counts support this clone. V and J are TRBV28 and TRBJ1-1; the D gene is possibly TRBD1 (5 bases). Germline V gene data show CDR1 as MDHEN and CDR2 as SYDVKM. The CDR3 extends over 14 amino acids. Trimming cost V 1 base and J 4 bases, with 10 bases left between them. This CDR3 reads CASSLFGGSTEAFF. CDR3 DNA: TGTGCCAGCAGTTTATTTGGGGGGTCCACTGAAGCTTTCTTT. The full variable domain, its missing parts supplied by reference TRBV28 and TRBJ1-1, is DVKVTQSSRYLVKRTGEKVFLECVQDMDHENMFWYRQDPGLGLRLIYFSYDVKMKEKGDIPEGYSVSREKKERFSLILESASTNQTSMYLCASSLFGGSTEAFFGQGTRLTVV.

This clone has only a few counts. The chain links TRBV2 to TRBJ1-5; 10 bases match TRBD1. The CDR3 is 16 residues long. Looked up from germline, CDR1 is SNHLY and CDR2 is FYNNEI. After removal of 8 bases from V and 2 bases from J, the junction contained 9 bases not matched to a gene. The CDR3 protein is CASQRDRGRGNQPQHF. CDR3 bases: TGTGCCAGCCAGCGGGACAGGGGACGAGGCAATCAGCCCCAGCATTTT.